This TCR beta chain was recorded in a study of PD-1 blockade in classical Hodgkin lymphoma. Study overall: Patients in the cohort were put on intravenous nivolumab, 3 mg/kg every 2 weeks.

Germline V gene data show CDR1 as SGHRS and CDR2 as YFSETQ. The CDR3 runs to 14 residues. After removal of 4 bases from V and 5 bases from J, the junction contained 5 bases not matched to a gene. Study observations and caveats: The authors have not defined what causes the repertoire differences, possibly disease activity or prior therapy. When set against healthy donors, newly diagnosed patients were reported to show lower baseline TCR diversity. TCR diversity in CD4+, not CD8+, cells rose significantly by C4D1.

The time point denotes: cycle 4 day 1 (C4D1), after five to seven weeks of nivolumab. All patients relapsed after autologous stem cell transplantation, and brentuximab vedotin exposure varied. Of note for this clone: Its target is unknown.

Clones were read by immunoSEQ multiplex PCR, and TCRdb kept only the in-frame ones, dropping some. The data hold about 9,000 clones, with around 87% observed a single time. This clonotype was sampled from a human donor with classical Hodgkin lymphoma. The chain links TRBV5-1 to TRBJ1-5; TRBD1 matches at 8 bases. This specimen consisted of peripheral blood mononuclear cells (PBMCs), obtained before the fourth cycle of nivolumab. DNA of the CDR3: TGCGCCAGCAGCACTGGACAGGGCGATCAGCCCCAGCATTTT. Translated, it gives CASSTGQGDQPQHF.